This entry concerns a single T cell receptor (beta chain). Its antigen is currently unknown. The sample comes from a study of OX40 agonist ivuxolimab in advanced cancers. In the study overall: A male proportion of approximately 83% was recorded, with mean age about 62 years and range roughly 20 to 85. Study-level results: Within 6 weeks, CD4+ and CD8+ blood T cells expanded clonally at 0.1 to 3.0 mg/kg.

The V end was cut by 2 bases, the J end by 7 bases, with 8 bases between. There are 13 residues in the CDR3. Germline CDR1 is KGHSH and CDR2 is LQKENI. Repertoires were generated with immunoSEQ multiplex PCR, while TCRdb's copy carries only in-frame clones and drops some. The table has 53,000 or so clones, more than 70% seen once. The origin of this receptor is an adult with an advanced solid tumor such as melanoma, head and neck, liver or kidney cancer. Source: CD4+ or CD8+ T cells sorted from blood, taken in a trial of the OX40 agonist ivuxolimab. V and J are TRBV18 and TRBJ2-2; D call uncertain. The CDR3 DNA follows: TGTGCCAGCTCACCAGAAACCCTCGGGGAGCTGTTTTTT. It codes for CASSPETLGELFF.